The TCR beta chain described here comes from a study of blood T cell repertoires in COVID-19. Study-level information: Some COVID-19 samples were acute and others convalescent; all came from the United States, Italy and Spain. Sample material is recorded as cDNA or gDNA derived from T cells, B-cell-depleted T cells, or PBMCs.

Only in-frame clones appear in the TCRdb table, and some are missing; sequencing was by immunoSEQ multiplex PCR. The sample yields approximately 270,000 clones, approximately 90% seen once. The CDR3 totals 15 residues. Germline CDR1 and CDR2: MNHEY and SVGAGI. V was pared by 0 bases and J by 0 bases, with 8 bases between. Resolution of symptoms, clearance, or two negative PCRs was present in recovered Cohort 3 donors. V is TRBV6-5 and J is TRBJ1-2; no clear D. This TCR came from a man aged 40-49 years who had recovered from COVID-19. Sequencing was performed on PBMCs or T cells enriched from blood (not recorded which). CDR3 protein: CASSYSIGTNYGYTF. In nucleotides, the CDR3 is TGTGCCAGCAGTTACTCGATCGGTACTAACTATGGCTACACCTTC.